This T cell receptor beta chain came from a study of somatic mutations in cytotoxic T cells in rheumatoid arthritis. Remarks on this clone: Its cognate antigen is unknown.

In the authors' workflow: Published virus-specific TCRB sequences matched only a few of the patient CD8+ clones exceeding 1%. Sequencing used immunoSEQ multiplex PCR; TCRdb keeps in-frame clones, though not all of them. V, J and clone size are those of that table, while D and trimming were read from the DNA. This repertoire shows just over 30,000 clones, approximately 85% found once; its top ten account for 6.5% to 9%. General observations from the study: The largest CD8+ clone made up over 20% of CD8+ cells in about an eighth of the 65 patients.

Trimming took 0 bases from V and 3 from J; bases not matched to a gene: 12. The CDR3 is made up of 17 amino acids. CDR1 and CDR2 (germline): SQVTM, ANQGSEA. CD4+ cells and CD8+ cells were each obtained through positive magnetic bead selection, and their purity was assessed by flow cytometry. The sample consisted of CD8+ T cells sorted from blood. V is TRBV29-1 and J is TRBJ2-3; 7 bases are shared with TRBD2. This clonotype originated in an adult with rheumatoid arthritis. Here the CDR3 reads CSVEDWGGGSATDTQYF. As DNA, the CDR3 is TGCAGCGTTGAAGATTGGGGTGGCGGGAGTGCAACAGATACGCAGTATTTT.